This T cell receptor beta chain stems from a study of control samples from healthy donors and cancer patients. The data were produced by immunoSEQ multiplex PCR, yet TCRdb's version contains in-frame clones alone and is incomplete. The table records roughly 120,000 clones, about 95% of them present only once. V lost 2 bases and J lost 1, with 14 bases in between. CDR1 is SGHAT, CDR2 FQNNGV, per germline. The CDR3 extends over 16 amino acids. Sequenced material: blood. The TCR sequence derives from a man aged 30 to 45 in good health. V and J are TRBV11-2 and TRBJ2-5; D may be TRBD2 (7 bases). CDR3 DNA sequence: TGTGCCAGCAGCTTATCTGGCGGGGGCCCCCAAGAGACCCAGTACTTC. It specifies CASSLSGGGPQETQYF.